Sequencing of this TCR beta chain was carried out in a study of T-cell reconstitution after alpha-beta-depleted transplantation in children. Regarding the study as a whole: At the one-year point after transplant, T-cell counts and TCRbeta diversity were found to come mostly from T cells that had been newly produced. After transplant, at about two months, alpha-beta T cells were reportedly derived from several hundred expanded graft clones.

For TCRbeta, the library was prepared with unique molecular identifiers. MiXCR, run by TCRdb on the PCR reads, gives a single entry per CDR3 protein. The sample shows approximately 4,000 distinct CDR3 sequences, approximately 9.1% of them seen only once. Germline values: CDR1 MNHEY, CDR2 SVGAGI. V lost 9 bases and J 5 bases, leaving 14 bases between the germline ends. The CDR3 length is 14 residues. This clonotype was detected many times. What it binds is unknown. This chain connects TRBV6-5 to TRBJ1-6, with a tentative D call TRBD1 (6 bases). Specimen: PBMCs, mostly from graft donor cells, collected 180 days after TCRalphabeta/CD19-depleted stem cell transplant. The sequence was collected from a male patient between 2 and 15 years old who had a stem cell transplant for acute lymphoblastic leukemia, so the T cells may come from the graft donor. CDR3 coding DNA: TGTGCCAGTAAGGACAGCTACAATAATTCACCCCTCCACTTT. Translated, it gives CASKDSYNNSPLHF.